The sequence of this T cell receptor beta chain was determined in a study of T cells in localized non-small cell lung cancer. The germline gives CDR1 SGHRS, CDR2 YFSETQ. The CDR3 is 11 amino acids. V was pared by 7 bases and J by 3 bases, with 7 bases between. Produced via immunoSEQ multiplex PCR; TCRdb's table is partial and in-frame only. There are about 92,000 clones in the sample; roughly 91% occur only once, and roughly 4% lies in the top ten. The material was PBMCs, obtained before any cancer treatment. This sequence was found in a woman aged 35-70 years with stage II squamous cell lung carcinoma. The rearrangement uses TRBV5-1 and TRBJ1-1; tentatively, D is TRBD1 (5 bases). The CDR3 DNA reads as TGCGCCAGCGCGGGGGACACTGAAGCTTTCTTT. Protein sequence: CASAGDTEAFF. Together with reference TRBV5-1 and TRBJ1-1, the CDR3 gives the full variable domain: KAGVTQTPRYLIKTRGQQVTLSCSPISGHRSVSWYQQTPGQGLQFLFEYFSETQRNKGNFPGRFSGRQFSNSRSEMNVSTLELGDSALYLCASAGDTEAFFGQGTRLTVV.